The 30 T cell receptor beta chains below come from one sample, sequenced in a study of graft-versus-host responses after intestinal transplantation (dated by TCRdb to about 2021). The method behind the library was the immunoSEQ multiplex PCR assay. Here the immuneACCESS table is served through TCRdb, limited to in-frame sequences with V and J called. Missing clones are a known gap in these copies; in checked studies unresolved V genes cover under half, and the rest lacks a known reason. The sample table shows 130,000 to 150,000 clones, and about 93% are seen once. In total, the top ten clones hold around 0.19% of the sample. These receptors have no known antigen. What the time point label conveys for this sample: cells obtained before transplantation from donor or recipient. The source material was unstimulated CD4+ T cells sorted from spleen or lymph node cells, sampled before intestinal transplant. All receptors derive from a human donor who received an intestinal transplant.

The chain links TRBV19 to TRBJ2-7; TRBD1 might be the D (6 bases). Between the trimmed V and J ends, which lost 5 bases and 6 bases, there was a span of 17 bases. Germline CDR1 is LNHDA and CDR2 is SQIVND (reference sequence). The CDR3 is made up of 14 amino acids. CDR3 loop: CASSSGQYPAEQYF. CDR3 coding DNA: TGTGCCAGTAGTTCCGGACAGTACCCCGCCGAGCAGTACTTC. Using reference TRBV19 and TRBJ2-7 for the parts outside the CDR3, the full variable domain is DGGITQSPKYLFRKEGQNVTLSCEQNLNHDAMYWYRQDPGQGLRLIYYSQIVNDFQKGDIAEGYSVSREKKESFPLTVTSAQKNPTAFYLCASSSGQYPAEQYFGPGTRLTVT.

This chain connects TRBV7-9 to TRBJ1-4; no definite D call. There are 16 residues in the CDR3. The germline gives CDR1 SEHNR, CDR2 FQNEAQ (reference sequence). Trimming took off 5 bases at V and 3 bases at J, with 16 bases between the two ends. The DNA for the CDR3 is TGTGCCAGCAGCCCCCATCCTACATCAGCTAATGAAAAACTGTTTTTT. It is translated as CASSPHPTSANEKLFF.

The chain has TRBV25-1 and TRBJ2-7; a weak D match, TRBD2 (8 bases). The V gene lost 8 bases and the J gene lost 3 bases, with 14 bases spanning the gap. CDR1 is MGHDK, CDR2 SYGVNS, per germline. This CDR3 is 13 amino acids long. CDR3 amino acids: CASREGANYEQYF. The CDR3 nucleotides are TGTGCCAGCCGGGAGGGGGCTAACTACGAGCAGTACTTC.

This chain joins TRBV5-1 and TRBJ2-1; TRBD2 aligns across 12 bases. The CDR3 covers 16 residues. Germline CDR1 reads SGHRS; CDR2 reads YFSETQ. V lost 4 bases to trimming and J lost 3 bases; unmatched junction nucleotides: 5. CDR3 DNA: TGCGCCAGCAGCAACCTAGCGGGAGGGCACTACAATGAGCAGTTCTTC. It codes for CASSNLAGGHYNEQFF.

The V call is TRBV5-4, the J call TRBJ2-5; 9 bases are a match to TRBD1. The CDR3 runs to 15 residues. Trimming took 3 bases from V and 5 from J; bases not matched to a gene: 8. CDR1 is SGHNT and CDR2 is YYREEE in the germline V gene (reference sequence). CDR3 protein: CASSSRDRDRETQYF. Written as DNA, the CDR3 is TGTGCCAGCAGCTCCCGGGACAGGGATCGGGAGACCCAGTACTTC.

The chain carries TRBV21-1 and TRBJ2-7; the table calls TRBD2, which could not be checked here. TRBV21-1 is flagged as a pseudogene. The CDR3 runs to 15 residues. The CDR3 protein is CASTARSAGGYEQYF. The CDR3 DNA sequence: TGTGCCAGCACCGCACGGTCTGCGGGAGGCTACGAGCAGTACTTC.

In its sample, this clone was seen once. This chain links TRBV25-1 with TRBJ2-6; tentative D call: TRBD1 (5 bases). The CDR3 is 16 amino acids. CDR1 and CDR2 from the germline V gene are MGHDK and SYGVNS. V lost 3 bases and J lost 0, with 9 bases in between. CDR3 DNA: TGTGCCAGCAGTGATAACAGGTTCTCTGGGGCCAACGTCCTGACTTTC. The encoded protein is CASSDNRFSGANVLTF.

V and J are TRBV7-9 and TRBJ2-3; no definite D call. The CDR3 runs to 14 residues. CDR1 is SEHNR, CDR2 FQNEAQ, per germline (reference sequence). Deletions cut 0 bases from V and 0 bases from J, with 4 bases between. The CDR3 coding sequence is TGTGCCAGCAGCTTAGCGGGAAGCACAGATACGCAGTATTTT. Translated: CASSLAGSTDTQYF.

The chain combines TRBV28 with TRBJ1-3, with D possibly being TRBD1 (6 bases). The CDR3 length is 15 residues. Trimming shortened V by 5 bases and J by 8 bases, and 19 bases separated the two germline ends. CDR1 is MDHEN and CDR2 is SYDVKM in the germline V gene. The CDR3 is CASSETGIVEDTIYF. The CDR3 bases are TGTGCCAGCAGTGAAACAGGGATAGTAGAGGACACCATATATTTT.

The chain carries TRBV19 and TRBJ1-5, with D possibly TRBD1 on 6 matching bases. The length of the CDR3 is 15 residues. Germline V gene sequence: CDR1 LNHDA, CDR2 SQIVND (reference sequence). The V gene lost 2 bases and the J gene lost 5 bases, with 13 bases spanning the gap. CDR3 protein: CASSIRNRVDQPQHF. The DNA of the CDR3 is TGTGCCAGTAGTATAAGGAACAGGGTCGATCAGCCCCAGCATTTT.

J is TRBJ2-7 and V is TRBV28; 13 nucleotides align to TRBD2. The CDR3 extends over 16 amino acids. The junction had 2 bases not matched to a gene; V was cut back by 3 bases and J by 0 bases. The germline V gene has CDR1 MDHEN and CDR2 SYDVKM. CDR3 region: CASSFGLAGASYEQYF. CDR3 DNA sequence: TGTGCCAGCAGTTTTGGACTAGCGGGAGCCTCCTACGAGCAGTACTTC.

The chain uses TRBV28 and TRBJ1-5; 7 bases agree with TRBD1. The germline gives CDR1 MDHEN, CDR2 SYDVKM. With V trimmed by 7 bases and J by 0 bases, 15 bases remained unmatched. The CDR3 has 18 amino acids. The CDR3 DNA follows: TGTGCCAGCATCCCAAGGGGGGGACAGATCTATAGCAATCAGCCCCAGCATTTT. This codes for CASIPRGGQIYSNQPQHF.

The rearrangement links TRBV6-1 to TRBJ1-4, with TRBD1 matching over 10 bases. The CDR3 extends over 15 amino acids. Trimming removed 5 bases from V and 8 bases from J; junction bases left unmatched: 8. Germline CDR1 reads MNHNS; CDR2 reads SASEGT. CDR3 DNA: TGTGCCAGCAGTAAAACCGGGACAGGGGACGAAAAACTGTTTTTT. This codes for CASSKTGTGDEKLFF.

V gene TRBV27 combines with J gene TRBJ1-5; no reliable D call. V shed 3 bases and J shed 5 bases, with 11 bases lying between them. The V gene's germline CDR1 is MNHEY and CDR2 SMNVEV (reference sequence). There are 14 residues in the CDR3. This chain's CDR3 is CASSLGQNYQPQHF. The CDR3 nucleotides are TGTGCCAGCAGTTTGGGTCAAAACTATCAGCCCCAGCATTTT.

V gene TRBV28 combines with J gene TRBJ2-7; D call uncertain. Trimming took 4 bases from V and 3 from J, leaving 16 bases between them. CDR1 MDHEN and CDR2 SYDVKM come from the germline V gene. The CDR3 contains 15 residues. CDR3 region: CASSSWTQGHYEQYF. The CDR3 coding sequence is TGTGCCAGCAGTTCTTGGACCCAAGGCCACTACGAGCAGTACTTC. The complete variable domain, with remaining parts taken from reference TRBV28 and TRBJ2-7, reads DVKVTQSSRYLVKRTGEKVFLECVQDMDHENMFWYRQDPGLGLRLIYFSYDVKMKEKGDIPEGYSVSREKKERFSLILESASTNQTSMYLCASSSWTQGHYEQYFGPGTRLTVT.

The rearrangement joins TRBV28 to TRBJ2-7; tentatively, D is TRBD2 (5 bases). The CDR3 spans 13 residues. V lost 6 bases and J lost 6, with 15 bases in between. Germline CDR1 reads MDHEN; CDR2 reads SYDVKM. The CDR3 reads CASRPSSGFEQYF. Written as DNA, the CDR3 is TGTGCCAGCAGACCTAGCTCCGGGTTCGAGCAGTACTTC.

This chain connects TRBV28 to TRBJ2-3, with 7 bases that match TRBD1. CDR1 and CDR2 (germline): MDHEN, SYDVKM. There are 16 residues in the CDR3. Trimming at V came to 2 bases and at J to 2 bases, leaving 7 bases not matched to a gene. Written as DNA, the CDR3 is TGTGCCAGCAGTTTAACTTCAGGGGGATACACAGATACGCAGTATTTT. This encodes CASSLTSGGYTDTQYF. The full variable domain, completed using reference TRBV28 and TRBJ2-3, is DVKVTQSSRYLVKRTGEKVFLECVQDMDHENMFWYRQDPGLGLRLIYFSYDVKMKEKGDIPEGYSVSREKKERFSLILESASTNQTSMYLCASSLTSGGYTDTQYFGPGTRLTVL.

This chain joins TRBV7-9 and TRBJ2-1, with D perhaps TRBD2 (6 bases). The CDR3 is 14 amino acids. Germline loops: CDR1 SEHNR, CDR2 FQNEAQ (reference sequence). Trimming left V 3 bases short and J 7 bases short, with 13 bases between. The CDR3 here is CASSFLTSPNEQFF. The CDR3 DNA reads TGTGCCAGCAGCTTTTTGACTAGTCCGAATGAGCAGTTCTTC.

The chain uses TRBV6-1 and TRBJ1-5; D may be TRBD1 (6 bases). Trimming shortened V by 4 bases and J by 0 bases, and 13 bases separated the two germline ends. Germline V CDR1 and CDR2: MNHNS, SASEGT. This CDR3 has 16 residues. The CDR3: CASSARQVDSNQPQHF. The CDR3 region has the DNA TGTGCCAGCAGTGCTCGACAGGTGGATAGCAATCAGCCCCAGCATTTT.

This chain joins TRBV6-4 and TRBJ2-6; perhaps TRBD2 as D (7 bases). CDR1 and CDR2 from the germline V gene are MRHNA and SNTAGT. This CDR3 region has 15 residues. The V gene lost 9 bases and the J gene lost 2 bases, with 14 bases spanning the gap. The CDR3 loop is CARESGGPGANVLTF. The CDR3 nucleotides are TGTGCCAGGGAGTCCGGGGGGCCTGGGGCCAACGTCCTGACTTTC.

The J gene is TRBJ1-3, the V gene TRBV10-3; D remains ambiguous. V gave up 4 bases and J gave up 4 bases, with 8 bases separating them. Per the germline V gene, CDR1 is ENHRY and CDR2 is SYGVKD. This CDR3 has 13 amino acids. CDR3 nucleotides: TGTGCCATCAGTGGGACGACCGGAAACACCATATATTTT. It is translated as CAISGTTGNTIYF.

The chain links TRBV2 to TRBJ2-5; tentatively, D is TRBD2 (6 bases). CDR3 length: 15 amino acids. Trimming left V 7 bases short and J 2 bases short, with 17 bases between. Germline V gives CDR1 SNHLY, CDR2 FYNNEI. CDR3 sequence reads: CASNPLVGGQETQYF. The CDR3 nucleotides are TGTGCCAGCAACCCTCTAGTGGGAGGACAAGAGACCCAGTACTTC.

V is TRBV14 and J is TRBJ2-1; D unresolved. In germline, CDR1 is SGHDN, CDR2 FVKESK. The CDR3 sequence is 12 residues long. V lost 0 bases and J 9 bases, leaving 6 bases between the germline ends. CDR3 sequence reads: CASSQDRAEQFF. The CDR3 DNA reads TGTGCCAGCAGCCAAGATCGTGCTGAGCAGTTCTTC. The variable domain in full, completed from reference TRBV14 and TRBJ2-1, reads EAGVTQFPSHSVIEKGQTVTLRCDPISGHDNLYWYRRVMGKEIKFLLHFVKESKQDESGMPNNRFLAERTGGTYSTLKVQPAELEDSGVYFCASSQDRAEQFFGPGTRLTVL.

The chain couples TRBV19 to TRBJ2-2, with D perhaps TRBD2 (5 bases). This CDR3 region has 15 residues. Germline values: CDR1 LNHDA, CDR2 SQIVND (reference sequence). V shed 4 bases and J shed 3 bases, with 12 bases lying between them. As DNA, the CDR3 is TGTGCCAGTAGTACGGGAAAGTGGGACACCGGGGAGCTGTTTTTT. It is translated as CASSTGKWDTGELFF.

The chain employs TRBV19 and TRBJ1-6; D is uncertain. The germline gives CDR1 LNHDA, CDR2 SQIVND (reference sequence). V was clipped by 7 bases and J by 6 bases, with 13 bases between them. The CDR3 totals 14 residues. The CDR3 bases are TGTGCCAGTAAATTTACGGGCCTTAATTCACCCCTCCACTTT. Its protein is CASKFTGLNSPLHF. Based on the CDR3 plus reference TRBV19 and TRBJ1-6, the full variable domain is DGGITQSPKYLFRKEGQNVTLSCEQNLNHDAMYWYRQDPGQGLRLIYYSQIVNDFQKGDIAEGYSVSREKKESFPLTVTSAQKNPTAFYLCASKFTGLNSPLHFGNGTRLTVT.

This chain joins TRBV4-1 and TRBJ2-5, with TRBD2 matching over 14 bases. Germline V gene lookup returns CDR1 MGHRA and CDR2 YSYEKL. This CDR3 comprises 18 residues. Losses at the gene ends were 4 bases for V and 5 bases for J; bases not matched to a gene: 12. The CDR3 nucleotides read TGCGCCAGCAGCCCCGGGACTAGCGGGAGAGGTTCGGGGGAGACCCAGTACTTC. Amino acid sequence: CASSPGTSGRGSGETQYF.

The rearrangement uses TRBV5-1 and TRBJ1-6, with a possible D match to TRBD1 (6 bases). The germline gives CDR1 SGHRS, CDR2 YFSETQ. The CDR3 totals 15 residues. V was cut by 4 bases and J by 14 bases, with 22 bases left in between. The CDR3 sequence: CASSVDSTLGLSLHF. DNA for the CDR3: TGCGCCAGCAGCGTGGACAGTACCTTGGGTCTATCCCTCCACTTT. Full variable domain (rest looked up from reference TRBV5-1 and TRBJ1-6): KAGVTQTPRYLIKTRGQQVTLSCSPISGHRSVSWYQQTPGQGLQFLFEYFSETQRNKGNFPGRFSGRQFSNSRSEMNVSTLELGDSALYLCASSVDSTLGLSLHFGNGTRLTVT.

V is TRBV7-6 and J is TRBJ2-5, with D unresolved. The CDR3 has 12 amino acids. The germline CDR1 and CDR2 sequences are SGHVS and FNYEAQ. Trimming pared 5 bases from V and 1 base from J, leaving 5 bases between. CDR3 DNA sequence: TGTGCCAGCAGCCTCCTCCAAGAGACCCAGTACTTC. Translation: CASSLLQETQYF.

The J gene is TRBJ2-5, the V gene TRBV19, with a tentative D call TRBD2 (5 bases). The DNA end favors TRBJ2-7, so the J call may be wrong. The germline V gene has CDR1 LNHDA and CDR2 SQIVND (reference sequence). This CDR3 contains 13 residues. CDR3 in amino acids: CASSMAFGDEQYF. The CDR3 DNA reads as TGTGCCAGTAGTATGGCTTTCGGGGACGAGCAGTACTTC.

This sequence joins TRBV30 and TRBJ1-2; TRBD1 agrees at 7 bases. Germline trimming cut 2 bases from V and 13 bases from J; bases unmatched to any gene: 7. CDR1 is GTSNPN, CDR2 SVGIG, per germline (reference sequence). This CDR3 comprises 11 residues. The CDR3 spells CAWSPGTVTTF. CDR3 in DNA: TGTGCCTGGAGTCCTGGGACAGTTACCACCTTC.